The 15 T cell receptor beta chains given below trace back to one sample, sequenced in a study of blood T cell repertoires in COVID-19. Clones were read by immunoSEQ multiplex PCR, and TCRdb kept only the in-frame ones, dropping some. Of under 250,000 clones listed, roughly 80% are singletons. Sequencing input: peripheral blood. These receptors all stem from a woman between 65 and 79 years old with acute or convalescent COVID-19.

The chain has TRBV2 and TRBJ2-7, with 13 bases aligning to TRBD2. Germline V CDR1 and CDR2: SNHLY, FYNNEI. The CDR3 length is 15 residues. The V gene end was trimmed by 4 bases and the J gene end by 2 bases; junction bases not matched to a gene: 2. In DNA form, the CDR3 reads TGTGCCAGCAGTGCCGGGACTAGCGGGACCTACGAGCAGTACGTC. This gives the protein CASSAGTSGTYEQYV.

This clone was seen more than once but under ten times. The chain has TRBV27 and TRBJ2-3; 10 bases are a match to TRBD2. This CDR3 is 18 amino acids long. Germline V gene lookup returns CDR1 MNHEY and CDR2 SMNVEV (reference sequence). The V gene end was trimmed by 6 bases and the J gene end by 3 bases; junction bases not matched to a gene: 15. CDR3 protein: CASSSGLAGVDSTDTQYF. For the CDR3, the DNA is TGTGCCAGCAGCTCTGGTCTAGCGGGGGTCGATAGTACAGATACGCAGTATTTT.

The chain has TRBV15 and TRBJ2-7, with TRBD1 identical over 7 bases. CDR3 length equals 14 residues. V shed 5 bases, J shed 2 bases, and the junction held 6 bases outside the gene matches. CDR1 LNHNV and CDR2 YYDKDF come from the germline V gene (reference sequence). The CDR3 reads CATSYRQGTYEQYF. Here the CDR3 DNA reads TGTGCCACCAGCTATCGACAGGGAACCTACGAGCAGTACTTC.

The chain is built from TRBV7-9 and TRBJ2-3; 13 bases fit TRBD2. Germline-derived CDR1 and CDR2 are SEHNR and FQNEAQ (reference sequence). The CDR3 loop spans 17 amino acids. The trim removed 6 bases at V and 1 base at J, leaving 7 bases unmatched. In DNA, the CDR3 is TGTGCCAGCAGACCAACTAGCGGGGGGGCCGGCACAGATACGCAGTATTTT. Its protein is CASRPTSGGAGTDTQYF.

This clone was detected only once. V gene TRBV3-1 (or the pseudogene TRBV3-2) combines with J gene TRBJ2-1; 11 bases match TRBD2. V lost 0 bases to trimming and J lost 4 bases; unmatched junction nucleotides: 8. The CDR3 runs to 18 residues. Germline loops: CDR1 LGHDT, CDR2 YNNKEL (reference sequence). CDR3 loop: CASSQDQASGGSYNEQFF. In DNA, the CDR3 is TGTGCCAGCAGCCAAGATCAGGCTAGCGGGGGGTCGTACAATGAGCAGTTCTTC.

The V and J genes are TRBV5-8 and TRBJ2-3; TRBD2 is a possible D gene (6 bases). The V and J ends lost 3 bases and 0 bases respectively, with 20 bases between them. Germline V gene lookup returns CDR1 SGHTS and CDR2 YDEGEE. This CDR3 has 18 residues. CDR3 sequence: CASSSGTPYFSSTDTQYF. The CDR3 nucleotides read TGTGCCAGCAGCTCCGGGACTCCTTATTTTTCTAGCACAGATACGCAGTATTTT.

This rearrangement joins TRBV11-2 to TRBJ1-3; the D gene is possibly TRBD1 (5 bases). CDR1 is SGHAT and CDR2 is FQNNGV in the germline V gene. This CDR3 is 15 amino acids long. The V gene lost 4 bases and the J gene lost 4 bases, with 14 bases spanning the gap. CDR3 sequence: CASSSSSGDGNTIYF. The DNA of the CDR3 is TGTGCCAGCAGCTCCTCGAGCGGGGACGGAAACACCATATATTTT. The variable domain in full, completed from reference TRBV11-2 and TRBJ1-3, reads EAGVAQSPRYKIIEKRQSVAFWCNPISGHATLYWYQQILGQGPKLLIQFQNNGVVDDSQLPKDRFSAERLKGVDSTLKIQPAKLEDSAVYLCASSSSSGDGNTIYFGEGSWLTVV.

The rearrangement uses TRBV10-2 and TRBJ2-6; D gene unclear. CDR1 is WSHSY and CDR2 is SAAADI in the germline V gene. This CDR3 has 14 amino acids. Trimming took off 8 bases at V and 0 bases at J, with 8 bases between the two ends. CDR3 bases: TGCGCCAGCCGGTCAAGCTCTGGGGCCAACGTCCTGACTTTC. It encodes CASRSSSGANVLTF.

This sequence joins TRBV2 and TRBJ2-1; perhaps TRBD1 as D (6 bases). The CDR3 extends over 20 amino acids. Looked up from germline, CDR1 is SNHLY and CDR2 is FYNNEI. The V and J ends lost 4 bases and 2 bases respectively, with 27 bases between them. The CDR3 DNA is TGTGCCAGCAGTGTCTTTCCGGGGACATTCCTTATACCGACCTACAATGAGCAGTTCTTC. Protein: CASSVFPGTFLIPTYNEQFF.

V and J are TRBV24-1 and TRBJ2-1, with 10 bases matching TRBD2. The CDR3 extends over 16 amino acids. J gave up 2 bases and V 5 bases, and 5 bases lay outside the gene matches. The V gene's germline CDR1 is KGHDR and CDR2 SFDVKD. This chain's CDR3 is CATSVRSGGTYNEQFF. CDR3 coding DNA: TGTGCCACCAGTGTCCGTAGCGGGGGGACCTACAATGAGCAGTTCTTC.

The V and J genes are TRBV5-1 and TRBJ1-1, with 7 bases that match TRBD1. CDR3 length: 14 amino acids. Per the germline V gene, CDR1 is SGHRS and CDR2 is YFSETQ. J was trimmed by 1 base and V by 4 bases; bases with no gene match: 4. The CDR3 DNA reads as TGCGCCAGCAGCCCCAGGGGGAGGAACACTGAAGCTTTCTTT. It translates to CASSPRGRNTEAFF.

This sequence joins TRBV6-2 or TRBV6-3 and TRBJ2-7; 8 bases are a match to TRBD1. The V and J ends lost 0 bases and 6 bases, in that order; junction bases with no gene match: 4. CDR3 length: 14 residues. Germline loops: CDR1 MNHEY, CDR2 SVGEGT. The CDR3 reads CASSYSDRVGEQYF. For the CDR3, the DNA is TGTGCCAGCAGTTACTCGGACAGGGTCGGCGAGCAGTACTTC.

This clone has just a few counts. The chain combines TRBV24-1 with TRBJ2-5; 14 bases are a match to TRBD2. Germline V gene data show CDR1 as KGHDR and CDR2 as SFDVKD. This CDR3 has 18 amino acids. The junction had 3 bases not matched to a gene; V was cut back by 0 bases and J by 1 base. The CDR3 sequence is CATSDLHGTSGGQETQYF. CDR3 bases: TGTGCCACCAGTGATTTGCACGGGACTAGCGGGGGCCAAGAGACCCAGTACTTC.

The V and J genes are TRBV3-1 (or the pseudogene TRBV3-2) and TRBJ1-3, with D tentatively TRBD1 (5 bases). Germline lookup yields CDR1 LGHDT and CDR2 YNNKEL (reference sequence). This CDR3 has 18 amino acids. V lost 1 base to trimming and J lost 2 bases, with 18 bases between them. Here the CDR3 DNA reads TGTGCCAGCAGCCAAGCCTCTCGTGGGGCAGGACCTGGAAACACCATATATTTT. As protein: CASSQASRGAGPGNTIYF.

The chain uses TRBV11-3 and TRBJ2-2; the D is unclear. Per the germline V gene, CDR1 is SGHNT and CDR2 is YENEEA. CDR3 size: 14 residues. V lost 3 bases and J 4 bases, leaving 9 bases between the germline ends. The CDR3 protein is CASSFIRVTGELFF. The CDR3 DNA reads as TGTGCCAGCAGCTTTATCCGCGTCACCGGGGAGCTGTTTTTT.